This T cell receptor beta chain came from a study of T cell repertoires in cytomegalovirus infection. Looking at the study overall: The authors relied on CMV epitopes, both recently identified HLA-C-restricted and well-studied HLA-B-restricted. CMV infection plus the matching HLA type was flagged by public TCR beta signatures. Notes on the study in general: Predominance within the ex vivo response was attributable to HLA-C-restricted CMV-specific TCR beta clonotypes. There were carriers of CMV plus the relevant HLA, and cumulative public TCR beta family frequency identified them.

TCRdb itself ran the reads through MiXCR, one entry per CDR3 protein. This table has fewer than 1,000,000 distinct CDR3 sequences, approximately 31% appearing once. The CDR3 is made up of 15 amino acids. V lost 1 base to trimming and J lost 5 bases, with 14 bases between them. Germline assignment: CDR1 SGHVS and CDR2 FNYEAQ. This clonotype has a count of ten or more. Its antigen is undetermined. The material sequenced was cultured CD8+ T cells from PBMCs, taken from culture after CMV antigen stimulation. The chain links TRBV7-6 to TRBJ1-1, with TRBD1 as a possible D gene (6 bases). This clonotype originated in a human donor in good health (CMV status not recorded). Some clones in this sample may be carry-over from other donors' samples. The CDR3 sequence: CASSLEGGSGTEAFF. CDR3 DNA sequence: TGTGCCAGCAGCTTAGAGGGGGGTTCGGGAACTGAAGCTTTCTTT.